The T cell receptor beta chain described here comes from a study of cytomegalovirus exposure and HLA in healthy donors. This CDR3 is built from 14 residues. Germline lookup yields CDR1 SGHRS and CDR2 YFSETQ. V shed 0 bases and J shed 4 bases, with 11 bases lying between them. Notes on this clone: Its antigen remains unknown.

Researchers ran the PCR with 60 Vbeta and 13 Jbeta primers. Clones were sequenced by immunoSEQ multiplex PCR, and TCRdb holds only the in-frame ones, with some missing. This table holds about 160,000 clones. General observations from the study: Of the V segments, some could not be distinguished, including TRBV6-2 and TRBV6-3, and were excluded.

This sequence joins TRBV5-1 and TRBJ2-7; D is unresolved. Source material: PBMCs. The receptor was derived from a woman aged 60-70 years in good health and CMV-seronegative. The DNA for the CDR3 is TGCGCCAGCAGCTTGGCCCCTCCTCTGTACGAGCAGTACTTC. It is translated as CASSLAPPLYEQYF.